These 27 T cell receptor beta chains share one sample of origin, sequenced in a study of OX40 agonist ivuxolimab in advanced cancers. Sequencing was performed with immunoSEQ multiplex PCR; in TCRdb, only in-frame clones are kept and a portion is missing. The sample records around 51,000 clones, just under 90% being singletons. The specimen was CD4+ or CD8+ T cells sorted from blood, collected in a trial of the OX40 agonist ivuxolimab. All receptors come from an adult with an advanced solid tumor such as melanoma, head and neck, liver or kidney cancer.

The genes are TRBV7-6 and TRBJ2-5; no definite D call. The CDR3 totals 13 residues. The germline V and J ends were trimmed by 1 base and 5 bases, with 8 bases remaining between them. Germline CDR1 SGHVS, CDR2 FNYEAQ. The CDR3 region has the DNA TGTGCCAGCAGCTTAGGGGTCGTGGAGACCCAGTACTTC. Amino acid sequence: CASSLGVVETQYF.

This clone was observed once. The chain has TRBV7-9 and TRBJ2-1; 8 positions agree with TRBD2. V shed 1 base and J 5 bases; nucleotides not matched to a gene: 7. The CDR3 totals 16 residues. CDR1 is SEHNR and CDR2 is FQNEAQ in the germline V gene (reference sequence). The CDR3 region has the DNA TGTGCCAGCAGCTTAGAGGAGGTAGCGGGAAACAATGAGCAGTTCTTC. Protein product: CASSLEEVAGNNEQFF.

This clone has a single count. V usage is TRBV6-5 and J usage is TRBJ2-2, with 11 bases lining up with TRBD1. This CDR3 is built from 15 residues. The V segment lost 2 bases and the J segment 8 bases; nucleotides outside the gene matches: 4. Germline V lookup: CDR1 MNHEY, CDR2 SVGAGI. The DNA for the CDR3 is TGTGCCAGCAGTTACCTAGGGACAGGGGGTGGGGAGCTGTTTTTT. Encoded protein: CASSYLGTGGGELFF.

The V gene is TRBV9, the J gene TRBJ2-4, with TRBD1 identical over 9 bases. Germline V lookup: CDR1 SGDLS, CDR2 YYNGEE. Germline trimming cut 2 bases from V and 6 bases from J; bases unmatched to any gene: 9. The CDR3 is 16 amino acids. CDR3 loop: CASSVAPGQGTNIQYF. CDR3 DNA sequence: TGTGCCAGCAGCGTCGCCCCCGGACAGGGGACAAACATTCAGTACTTC.

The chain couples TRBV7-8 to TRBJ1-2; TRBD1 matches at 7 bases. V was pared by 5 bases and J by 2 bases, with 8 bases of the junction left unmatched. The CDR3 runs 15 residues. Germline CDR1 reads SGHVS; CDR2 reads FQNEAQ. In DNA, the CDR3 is TGTGCCAGCAGCCCCCGGGACAGCCAGAACTATGGCTACACCTTC. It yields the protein CASSPRDSQNYGYTF.

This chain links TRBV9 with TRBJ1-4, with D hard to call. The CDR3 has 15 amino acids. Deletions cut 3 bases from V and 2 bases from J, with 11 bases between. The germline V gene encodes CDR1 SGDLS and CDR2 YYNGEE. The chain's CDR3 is CASSAGRSTNEKLFF. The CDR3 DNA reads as TGTGCCAGCAGCGCCGGCAGGAGTACTAATGAAAAACTGTTTTTT.

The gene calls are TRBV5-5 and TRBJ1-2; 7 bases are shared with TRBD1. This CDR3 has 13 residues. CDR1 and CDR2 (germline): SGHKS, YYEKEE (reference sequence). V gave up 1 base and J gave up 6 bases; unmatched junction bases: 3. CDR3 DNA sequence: TGTGCCAGCAGCTTGTTAGGGGGCGATGGCTACACCTTC. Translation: CASSLLGGDGYTF.

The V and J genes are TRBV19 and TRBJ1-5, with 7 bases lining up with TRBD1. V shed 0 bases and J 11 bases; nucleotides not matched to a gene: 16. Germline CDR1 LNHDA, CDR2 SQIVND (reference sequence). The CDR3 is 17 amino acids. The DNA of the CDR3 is TGTGCCAGTAGTATAGATACTACAGGGGCCTCCTATTTGGCCCAGCATTTT. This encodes CASSIDTTGASYLAQHF.

The CDR3: CASSAGPFEAFF. In nucleotides, the CDR3 is TGTGCCAGCAGTGCCGGACCTTTTGAAGCTTTCTTT. This sequence joins TRBV25-1 and TRBJ1-1; D unresolved. This CDR3 has 12 residues. V dropped 4 bases and J dropped 7 bases, with 10 bases sitting between them. Germline CDR1 MGHDK, CDR2 SYGVNS.

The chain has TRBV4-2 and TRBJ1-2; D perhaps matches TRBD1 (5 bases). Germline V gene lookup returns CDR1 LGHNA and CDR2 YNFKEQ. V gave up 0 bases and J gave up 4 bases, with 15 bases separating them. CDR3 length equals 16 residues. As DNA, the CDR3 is TGTGCCAGCAGCCAAGACCCCGACAGAAACATCTATGGCTACACCTTC. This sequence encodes CASSQDPDRNIYGYTF.

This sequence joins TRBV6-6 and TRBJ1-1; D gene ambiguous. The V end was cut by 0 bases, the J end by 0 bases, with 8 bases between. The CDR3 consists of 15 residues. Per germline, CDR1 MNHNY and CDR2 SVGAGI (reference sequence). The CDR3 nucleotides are TGTGCCAGCAGTTACTCGAAGACTATGAACACTGAAGCTTTCTTT. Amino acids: CASSYSKTMNTEAFF.

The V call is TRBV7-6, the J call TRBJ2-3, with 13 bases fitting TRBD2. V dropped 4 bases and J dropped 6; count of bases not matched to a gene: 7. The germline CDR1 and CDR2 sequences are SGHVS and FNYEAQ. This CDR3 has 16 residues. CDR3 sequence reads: CASSSGLAGAVDTQYF. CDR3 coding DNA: TGTGCCAGCAGCTCCGGACTAGCGGGAGCTGTGGATACGCAGTATTTT.

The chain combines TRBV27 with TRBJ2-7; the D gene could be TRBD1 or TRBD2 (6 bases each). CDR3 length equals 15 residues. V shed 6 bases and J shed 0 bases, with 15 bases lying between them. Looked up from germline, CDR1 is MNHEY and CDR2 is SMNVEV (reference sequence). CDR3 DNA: TGTGCCAGCAGCCCGGAGGGGGGAACCTCCTACGAGCAGTACTTC. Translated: CASSPEGGTSYEQYF.

The CDR3 DNA follows: TGTGCCAGCAGTCTCCTAGCGGGAGCCCCCTACGAGCAGTACTTC. This codes for CASSLLAGAPYEQYF. The chain joins TRBV6-5 to TRBJ2-7, with 10 bases fitting TRBD2. The germline CDR1 and CDR2 sequences are MNHEY and SVGAGI. V lost 5 bases and J lost 2; bases outside the gene matches: 6. The CDR3 is made up of 15 amino acids.

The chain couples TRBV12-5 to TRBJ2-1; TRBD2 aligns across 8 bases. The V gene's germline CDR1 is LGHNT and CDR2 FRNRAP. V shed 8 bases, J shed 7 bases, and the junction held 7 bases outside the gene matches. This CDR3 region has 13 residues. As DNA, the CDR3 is TGTGCTAGTAGGGGGACTAGTTCAAATGAGCAGTTCTTC. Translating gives CASRGTSSNEQFF. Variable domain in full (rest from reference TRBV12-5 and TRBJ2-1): DARVTQTPRHKVTEMGQEVTMRCQPILGHNTVFWYRQTMMQGLELLAYFRNRAPLDDSGMPKDRFSAEMPDATLATLKIQPSEPRDSAVYFCASRGTSSNEQFFGPGTRLTVL.

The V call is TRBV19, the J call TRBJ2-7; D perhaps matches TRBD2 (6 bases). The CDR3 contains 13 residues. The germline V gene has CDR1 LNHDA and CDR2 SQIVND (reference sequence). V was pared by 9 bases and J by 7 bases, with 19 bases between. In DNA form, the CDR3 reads TGTGCCAGCTCACCGGGAGTCCTGGGAGAGCAGTACTTC. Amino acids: CASSPGVLGEQYF.

In nucleotides, the CDR3 is TGTGCCAGCAGCGTAGGGGCTGGGGCTTTTTTCAACCCCACAGATACGCAGTATTTT. It is translated as CASSVGAGAFFNPTDTQYF. The chain carries TRBV9 and TRBJ2-3; D might be TRBD1 (5 bases). The CDR3 is 19 amino acids. With 0 bases removed from V and 2 bases from J, the gap between germline ends came to 22 bases. CDR1 is SGDLS, CDR2 YYNGEE, per germline.

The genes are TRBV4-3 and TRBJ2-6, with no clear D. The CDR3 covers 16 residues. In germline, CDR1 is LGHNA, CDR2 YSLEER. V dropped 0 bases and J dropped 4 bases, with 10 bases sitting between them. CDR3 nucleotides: TGCGCCAGCAGCCAAGATTTAGGGTCAGGGGCCAACGTCCTGACTTTC. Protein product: CASSQDLGSGANVLTF.

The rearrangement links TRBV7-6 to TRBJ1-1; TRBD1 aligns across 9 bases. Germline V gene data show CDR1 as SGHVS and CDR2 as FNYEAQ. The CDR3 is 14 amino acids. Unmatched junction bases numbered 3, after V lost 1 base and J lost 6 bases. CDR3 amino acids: CASSLGGTGPEAFF. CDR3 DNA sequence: TGTGCCAGCAGCTTAGGGGGGACAGGGCCTGAAGCTTTCTTT. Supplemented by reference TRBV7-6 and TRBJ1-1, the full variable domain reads GAGVSQSPRYKVTKRGQDVALRCDPISGHVSLYWYRQALGQGPEFLTYFNYEAQQDKSGLPNDRFSAERPEGSISTLTIQRTEQRDSAMYRCASSLGGTGPEAFFGQGTRLTVV.

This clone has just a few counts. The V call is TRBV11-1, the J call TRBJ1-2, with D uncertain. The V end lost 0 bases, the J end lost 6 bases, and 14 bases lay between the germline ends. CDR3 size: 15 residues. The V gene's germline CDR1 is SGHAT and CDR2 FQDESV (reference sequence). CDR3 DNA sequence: TGTGCCAGCAGCTTAGCCTTCAGGAATAAGGATGGCTACACCTTC. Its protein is CASSLAFRNKDGYTF. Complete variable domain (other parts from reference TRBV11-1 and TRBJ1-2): EAEVAQSPRYKITEKSQAVAFWCDPISGHATLYWYRQILGQGPELLVQFQDESVVDDSQLPKDRFSAERLKGVDSTLKIQPAELGDSAMYLCASSLAFRNKDGYTFGSGTRLTVV.

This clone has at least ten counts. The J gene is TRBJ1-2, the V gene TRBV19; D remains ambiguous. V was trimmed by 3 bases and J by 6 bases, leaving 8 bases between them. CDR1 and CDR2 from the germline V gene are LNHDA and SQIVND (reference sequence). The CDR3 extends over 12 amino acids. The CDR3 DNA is TGTGCCAGTAGTATTTCTGGGGATGGCTACACCTTC. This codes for CASSISGDGYTF.

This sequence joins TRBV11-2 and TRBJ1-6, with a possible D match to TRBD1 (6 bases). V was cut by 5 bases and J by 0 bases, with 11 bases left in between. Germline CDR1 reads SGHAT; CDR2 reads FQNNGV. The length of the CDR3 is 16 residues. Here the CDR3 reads CASSDQGTSYNSPLHF. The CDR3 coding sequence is TGTGCCAGCAGCGACCAGGGGACCTCCTATAATTCACCCCTCCACTTT.

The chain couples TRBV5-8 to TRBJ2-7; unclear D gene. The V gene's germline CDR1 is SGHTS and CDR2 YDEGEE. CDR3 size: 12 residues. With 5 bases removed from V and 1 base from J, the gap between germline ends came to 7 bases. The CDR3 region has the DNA TGTGCCAGCAGTCCGTTTTCCTACGAGCAGTACTTC. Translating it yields CASSPFSYEQYF.

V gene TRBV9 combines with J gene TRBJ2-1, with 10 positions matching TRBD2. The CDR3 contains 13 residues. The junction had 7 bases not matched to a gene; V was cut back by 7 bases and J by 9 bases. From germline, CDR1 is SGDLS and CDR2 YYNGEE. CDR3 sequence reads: CASGTSVASEQFF. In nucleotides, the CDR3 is TGTGCCAGCGGGACTAGCGTCGCCAGTGAGCAGTTCTTC.

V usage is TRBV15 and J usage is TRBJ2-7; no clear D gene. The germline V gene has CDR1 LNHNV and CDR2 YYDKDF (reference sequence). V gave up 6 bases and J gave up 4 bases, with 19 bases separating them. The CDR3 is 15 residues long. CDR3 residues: CATRSGEVIPYEQYF. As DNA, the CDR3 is TGTGCCACCAGATCCGGCGAAGTCATACCATACGAGCAGTACTTC. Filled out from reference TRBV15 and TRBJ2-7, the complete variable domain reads DAMVIQNPRYQVTQFGKPVTLSCSQTLNHNVMYWYQQKSSQAPKLLFHYYDKDFNNEADTPDNFQSRRPNTSFCFLDIRSPGLGDTAMYLCATRSGEVIPYEQYFGPGTRLTVT.

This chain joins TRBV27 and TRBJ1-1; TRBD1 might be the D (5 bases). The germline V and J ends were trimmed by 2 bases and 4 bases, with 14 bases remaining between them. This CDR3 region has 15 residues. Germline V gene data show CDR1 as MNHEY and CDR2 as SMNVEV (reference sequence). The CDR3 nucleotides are TGTGCCAGCAGTTTAGGGTTCGGGGGGACCACTGAAGCTTTCTTT. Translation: CASSLGFGGTTEAFF.

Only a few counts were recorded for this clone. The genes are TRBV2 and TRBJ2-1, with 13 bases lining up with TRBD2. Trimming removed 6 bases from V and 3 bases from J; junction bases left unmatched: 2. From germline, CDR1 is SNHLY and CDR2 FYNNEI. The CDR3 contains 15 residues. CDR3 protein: CASRGTSGVYNEQFF. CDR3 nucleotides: TGTGCCAGCAGGGGGACTAGCGGGGTCTACAATGAGCAGTTCTTC.